These T cell receptor beta chains were read from a single sample in a study of CD8 T cells in Susac syndrome. TCRdb fed the immunoSEQ multiplex PCR reads into MiXCR, producing one record per CDR3 protein. Of hundreds of thousands of distinct CDR3 sequences detected, 95% appear once; the ten largest clones hold roughly 0.1%. The sample taken for sequencing was CD4+ T cells from PBMCs. Every receptor here comes from a human donor with multiple sclerosis. The CDR3 runs from the conserved cysteine through the conserved F or W. A D gene is named only where the DNA matches it firmly. Only some rows state a clone size, as once, few, many or a class for expanded clones.

d_gene | j_gene | abundance | v_gene | CDR3nt | CDR3aa
- | TRBJ2-7 | - | TRBV19 | TGTGCCAGTAGTAGGAAGACCAGCTCCTACGAGCAGTACTTC | CASSRKTSSYEQYF
- | TRBJ1-2 | once | TRBV23-1 | TGCGCCAGCAGTCCTTCACTACGTTTGACAAGTAACTATGGCTACACCTTC | CASSPSLRLTSNYGYTF
- | TRBJ2-7 | - | TRBV7-2 | TGTGCCAGCAGCTTCAGCAGGGGCAACGAGCAGTACTTC | CASSFSRGNEQYF
TRBD1 | TRBJ2-5 | once | TRBV2 | TGTGCCAGCAGAACCGGACAGGGAGAAGAGACCCAGTACTTC | CASRTGQGEETQYF
TRBD2 | TRBJ2-7 | - | TRBV29-1 | TGCAGCGTTGAAAATCAGGTACTAGCGGGAGATCGGTACGAGCAGTACTTC | CSVENQVLAGDRYEQYF
- | TRBJ2-7 | - | TRBV28 | TGTGCCAGCAGGAATCAAGGGGGCTACGAGCAGTACTTC | CASRNQGGYEQYF
- | TRBJ2-5 | - | TRBV14 | TGTGCCAGCAGTCCCGACGGACAGGAGACCCAGTACTTC | CASSPDGQETQYF
- | TRBJ2-7 | - | TRBV4-1 | TGCGCCAGCCGTAAGGGGTCCTACGAGCAGTACTTC | CASRKGSYEQYF
TRBD2 | TRBJ2-1 | - | TRBV3-1 | TGTGCCAGCAGCCAAGTGGGGGGGGAGCAGTTCTTC | CASSQVGGEQFF
- | TRBJ2-1 | - | TRBV20-1 | TGCAGTGCCCGCCACAATGAGCAGTTCTTC | CSARHNEQFF
TRBD2 | TRBJ2-1 | once | TRBV7-9 | TGTGCCAGCAGCTTGGGGCGACTAGCGGGAACTTCAGATGAGCAGTTCTTC | CASSLGRLAGTSDEQFF
TRBD1 | TRBJ2-3 | - | TRBV19 | TGTGCCAGTAGTAACCCACGGGACAGTAGCACAGATACGCAGTATTTT | CASSNPRDSSTDTQYF
- | TRBJ2-1 | once | TRBV23-1 | TGCGCCAGCAGTCAACACAGCGAGCAGTTCTTC | CASSQHSEQFF
TRBD1 | TRBJ1-1 | - | TRBV5-1 | TGCGCCAGCAGCTCGACGACAGGGGCAATCACTGAAGCTTTCTTT | CASSSTTGAITEAFF
- | TRBJ1-3 | - | TRBV3-1 | TGTGCCAGCAGCCAAGGCGACTCCTCTGGAAACACCATATATTTT | CASSQGDSSGNTIYF
TRBD2 | TRBJ2-2 | once | TRBV5-4 | TGTGCCAGCAGCTGGGAGTTAGCGGGGGCGAACACCGGGGAGCTGTTTTTT | CASSWELAGANTGELFF
TRBD2 | TRBJ2-7 | - | TRBV20-1 | TGCAGTGCTAGAGAGGACACGGGAGGAGTCCAGCAGTACTTC | CSAREDTGGVQQYF
TRBD1 | TRBJ2-2 | - | TRBV2 | TGTGCCAGCAGGAGACAGGGGGCGCATTCCGGGGAGCTGTTTTTT | CASRRQGAHSGELFF
- | TRBJ2-1 | once | TRBV29-1 | TGCAGCGCAGGGGGGCAGCGGGATGAGCAGTTCTTC | CSAGGQRDEQFF
TRBD1 | TRBJ2-1 | - | TRBV15 | TGTGCCACCAGCAGGGAGGGACAGGTTAACAATGAGCAGTTCTTC | CATSREGQVNNEQFF